The TCR beta chain under discussion was sequenced for a study of Graves' ophthalmopathy and Graves' hyperthyroidism. By definition, stable hyperthyroidism involved no ophthalmopathy within 18 months of follow-up. Germline values: CDR1 DFQATT, CDR2 SNEGSKA (reference sequence). V lost 5 bases, J lost 2 bases, and 13 bases lay in between. This CDR3 has 14 amino acids. The authors amplified TCR beta CDR3 regions, and they did so from RNA transcripts for repertoire sequencing. Investigators did first-round RT-PCR with HTBI primers, then second-round multiplex PCR. TCRdb reanalysed the multiplex PCR reads using MiXCR and keeps one entry per CDR3 protein. Here the sample spans 600,000 to 650,000 distinct CDR3 sequences, about 20% being singletons.

The sequence was collected from a woman aged 18-30 years with stable Graves' hyperthyroidism. Some clones in this sample may be carry-over from other donors' samples. The V gene is TRBV20-1, the J gene TRBJ1-5; D unresolved. Material for sequencing was peripheral blood. Here the CDR3 DNA reads TGCAGTGCTGTCCTCGACTCCGGCAATCAGCCCCAGCATTTT. It yields the protein CSAVLDSGNQPQHF.